The 29 T cell receptor beta chains below all came from one sample that was sequenced in a study of cytomegalovirus exposure and HLA in healthy donors (TCRdb year 2017). The library was produced with the immunoSEQ multiplex PCR assay. For the multiplex PCR, a mixture combining 60 forward primers for TCR Vbeta segments and 13 reverse primers for TCR Jbeta segments was used. The source is immuneACCESS, and TCRdb retained only in-frame sequences with V and J called. Part of the clones is not carried over; for the studies checked, unresolved V genes explain less than half of this, and the remainder is unexplained. The table held for this sample gives around 84,000 clones. Together, the top ten hold approximately 4.2% of the sample. Sequenced input: PBMCs. The receptors stem from a man aged 25-45 years in good health and CMV-seronegative.

The chain has TRBV5-8 and TRBJ2-3, with a tentative D call TRBD1 (6 bases). In germline, CDR1 is SGHTS, CDR2 YDEGEE. V lost 0 bases and J 2 bases, leaving 13 bases between the germline ends. The CDR3 is 16 amino acids. The CDR3 loop is CASSLGDISSTDTQYF. CDR3 sequence (DNA): TGTGCCAGCAGCTTGGGGGACATCTCTTCCACAGATACGCAGTATTTT.

V is TRBV6-5 and J is TRBJ2-1; 8 bases map to TRBD1. The length of the CDR3 is 13 residues. Unmatched junction bases numbered 7, after V lost 6 bases and J lost 9 bases. The germline CDR1 and CDR2 sequences are MNHEY and SVGAGI. The CDR3 DNA sequence: TGTGCCAGCAGACGACAGGGGCCCGGTGAGCAGTTCTTC. It codes for CASRRQGPGEQFF.

The genes are TRBV7-7 and TRBJ2-5; 9 nucleotides align to TRBD1. TRBJ2-7 matches the DNA end more closely, so the J call is doubtful. This CDR3 region has 14 residues. Germline V gene lookup returns CDR1 SSHAT and CDR2 FNYEAQ (reference sequence). DNA for the CDR3: TGTGCCAGCAGCTCGGGACAGGGCAACTACGAGCAGTACTTC. Its translation is CASSSGQGNYEQYF.

This CDR3 is CASSQDWLAGQNFLTDTQYF. Here the CDR3 DNA reads TGCGCCAGCAGCCAAGACTGGCTAGCGGGCCAAAATTTCCTCACAGATACGCAGTATTTT. The chain has TRBV4-3 and TRBJ2-3; TRBD2 agrees at 8 bases. The germline V gene has CDR1 LGHNA and CDR2 YSLEER. V lost 0 bases and J lost 2; bases outside the gene matches: 16. This CDR3 comprises 20 residues.

The rearrangement links TRBV6-5 to TRBJ2-5, with 7 bases lining up with TRBD1. The J segment lost 6 bases and the V segment lost 6 bases, leaving 7 bases of the junction unmatched. The germline V gene has CDR1 MNHEY and CDR2 SVGAGI. This CDR3 has 13 amino acids. The chain's CDR3 is CASSPDRDQTQYF. CDR3 sequence (DNA): TGTGCCAGCAGCCCCGACAGGGATCAGACCCAGTACTTC.

The V gene is TRBV5-1, the J gene TRBJ1-2; D perhaps matches TRBD1 (6 bases). The germline V gene has CDR1 SGHRS and CDR2 YFSETQ. V shed 7 bases and J shed 1 base, with 11 bases lying between them. The CDR3 has 13 residues. The CDR3 here is CASRPGVNYGYTF. The CDR3 region has the DNA TGCGCCAGCCGCCCAGGGGTTAACTATGGCTACACCTTC.

The CDR3 nucleotides are TGCAGTGCTAGTAACTCAGGGGCGTCTTTCTTT. Translating gives CSASNSGASFF. The V and J genes are TRBV20-1 and TRBJ1-1, with D possibly being TRBD1 (6 bases). Germline V lookup: CDR1 DFQATT, CDR2 SNEGSKA (reference sequence). The CDR3 is 11 amino acids. The V end lost 3 bases, the J end lost 12 bases, and 14 bases lay between the germline ends.

The chain carries TRBV27 and TRBJ2-1, with D uncertain. Trimming shortened V by 2 bases and J by 0 bases, and 8 bases separated the two germline ends. CDR3 length equals 15 residues. CDR1 is MNHEY, CDR2 SMNVEV, per germline (reference sequence). The CDR3 loop reads CASSLRTASYNEQFF. DNA for the CDR3: TGTGCCAGCAGTTTACGCACAGCCTCCTACAATGAGCAGTTCTTC.

As concerns this clone: The junction differs from germline at one of its ends, possibly a read error. This sequence joins TRBV29-1 and TRBJ2-2, with 7 bases lining up with TRBD2. The length of the CDR3 is 14 residues. The germline V gene has CDR1 SQVTM and CDR2 ANQGSEA. The CDR3, as DNA: TGCAGCGTTTCGGGACTAAGGAACACCGGGAAGCTGTTTTTT. This translates into CSVSGLRNTGKLFF.

This chain uses TRBV10-3 with TRBJ2-2; tentative D call: TRBD1 (5 bases). Trimming left V 10 bases short and J 11 bases short, with 14 bases between. Germline V lookup: CDR1 ENHRY, CDR2 SYGVKD. This CDR3 comprises 11 residues. CDR3: CATAIQGELFF. CDR3 coding DNA: TGTGCCACCGCCATCCAGGGAGAGCTGTTTTTT.

V usage is TRBV6-5 and J usage is TRBJ2-7; D may be TRBD2 (6 bases). V lost 4 bases and J lost 5, with 12 bases in between. The CDR3 contains 13 residues. In germline, CDR1 is MNHEY, CDR2 SVGAGI. The CDR3 loop reads CASSSGVRHEQYF. As DNA, the CDR3 is TGTGCCAGCAGTTCGGGGGTCAGACACGAGCAGTACTTC.

This chain connects TRBV27 to TRBJ1-2; TRBD1 aligns across 7 bases. Germline assignment: CDR1 MNHEY and CDR2 SMNVEV (reference sequence). V lost 5 bases to trimming and J lost 8 bases; unmatched junction nucleotides: 8. This CDR3 contains 13 residues. The CDR3 nucleotides are TGTGCCAGCAGTCCCCAAGGGGGCGAAGGCTACACCTTC. Its protein product is CASSPQGGEGYTF.

The chain recombines TRBV4-1 with TRBJ2-1; the match to TRBD2 covers 8 bases. Germline trimming cut 2 bases from V and 4 bases from J; bases unmatched to any gene: 7. CDR3 length: 16 amino acids. Germline V CDR1 and CDR2: MGHRA, YSYEKL. Written as DNA, the CDR3 is TGCGCCAGCAGCCAACCACCGGGACTAGGGTACAATGAGCAGTTCTTC. As protein: CASSQPPGLGYNEQFF.

This rearrangement joins TRBV27 to TRBJ1-1; D is unresolved. The V gene lost 5 bases and the J gene lost 7 bases, with 17 bases spanning the gap. CDR3 size: 14 residues. Germline-derived CDR1 and CDR2 are MNHEY and SMNVEV (reference sequence). Here the CDR3 DNA reads TGTGCCAGCAGTGATACCCCGGGTGTAAGTGAAGCTTTCTTT. Protein: CASSDTPGVSEAFF.

This rearrangement joins TRBV25-1 to TRBJ2-2; 8 nucleotides line up with TRBD1. The CDR3 has 15 amino acids. Germline V gene data show CDR1 as MGHDK and CDR2 as SYGVNS. Trimming cost V 6 bases and J 3 bases; bases outside gene matches: 6. In DNA form, the CDR3 reads TGTGCCAGCAGCGGACAGGGAAAGGACACCGGGGAGCTGTTTTTT. Residues: CASSGQGKDTGELFF. Combining the CDR3 with reference TRBV25-1 and TRBJ2-2 gives the whole variable domain EADIYQTPRYLVIGTGKKITLECSQTMGHDKMYWYQQDPGMELHLIHYSYGVNSTEKGDLSSESTVSRIRTEHFPLTLESARPSHTSQYLCASSGQGKDTGELFFGEGSRLTVL.

CDR3 coding DNA: TGTGCCAGTACCTCACCCCTAGACTACGAGCAGTACTTC. Its translation is CASTSPLDYEQYF. The genes are TRBV19 and TRBJ2-7, with unresolved D. In germline, CDR1 is LNHDA, CDR2 SQIVND (reference sequence). Trimming removed 7 bases at V and 3 bases at J, with 13 bases between. The CDR3 sequence is 13 residues long.

V usage is TRBV5-1 and J usage is TRBJ2-7, with D perhaps matching TRBD2 (6 bases). In germline, CDR1 is SGHRS, CDR2 YFSETQ. The V end lost 0 bases, the J end lost 3 bases, and 7 bases lay between the germline ends. There are 13 residues in the CDR3. The CDR3 region has the DNA TGCGCCAGCAGCTTGGGACTAGGCTACGAGCAGTACTTC. This sequence encodes CASSLGLGYEQYF.

The chain employs TRBV7-8 and TRBJ2-7, with TRBD2 identical over 11 bases. V dropped 5 bases and J dropped 4; count of bases not matched to a gene: 4. The CDR3 is 14 residues long. CDR1 is SGHVS and CDR2 is FQNEAQ in the germline V gene. CDR3 loop: CASSPGLAVYEQYF. As DNA, the CDR3 is TGTGCCAGCAGCCCGGGACTAGCGGTATACGAGCAGTACTTC.

V is TRBV7-8 and J is TRBJ1-5; possible D gene TRBD1, 6 bases. CDR3 length: 12 amino acids. Trimming removed 2 bases from V and 12 bases from J, with 11 bases in between. Germline assignment: CDR1 SGHVS and CDR2 FQNEAQ. The CDR3 DNA is TGTGCCAGCAGCTTAACAGGGAGGGGCCAGCATTTT. Its protein product is CASSLTGRGQHF.

The chain combines TRBV11-2 with TRBJ2-3; 7 nucleotides align to TRBD2. This CDR3 is built from 16 residues. CDR1 is SGHAT and CDR2 is FQNNGV in the germline V gene. The J segment lost 3 bases and the V segment lost 4 bases, leaving 10 bases of the junction unmatched. CDR3 DNA sequence: TGTGCCAGCAGCTCCGACGGGGGGAGAGGGACAGATACGCAGTATTTT. Translated, it gives CASSSDGGRGTDTQYF.

The CDR3 reads CASSVLPSGMTNYEQYF. The CDR3 DNA reads as TGTGCCAGCAGCGTCCTCCCCTCCGGGATGACGAACTACGAGCAGTACTTC. The gene calls are TRBV7-2 and TRBJ2-7, with D possibly being TRBD2 (5 bases). Trimming removed 5 bases from V and 3 bases from J, with 23 bases in between. Germline V gene data show CDR1 as SGHTA and CDR2 as FQGNSA. This CDR3 has 17 residues.

The genes are TRBV11-2 and TRBJ2-1; D might be TRBD1 (6 bases). The CDR3 has 15 amino acids. The ends were cut back, 7 bases at V and 5 bases at J, with 18 bases in the middle. Germline values: CDR1 SGHAT, CDR2 FQNNGV. CDR3 in DNA: TGTGCCAGCACCTTTACCCGGCCAGGGGACAATGAGCAGTTCTTC. This gives the protein CASTFTRPGDNEQFF.

This sequence joins TRBV25-1 and TRBJ1-1; 7 bases line up with TRBD1. Germline-derived CDR1 and CDR2 are MGHDK and SYGVNS. The CDR3 has 14 amino acids. V lost 3 bases to trimming and J lost 2 bases; unmatched junction nucleotides: 3. The CDR3 DNA reads as TGTGCCAGCAGTGATCGACAGGGAAACACTGAAGCTTTCTTT. Translation: CASSDRQGNTEAFF.

V is TRBV29-1 and J is TRBJ2-7; D unclear. V gave up 6 bases and J gave up 0 bases, with 9 bases separating them. This CDR3 spans 12 amino acids. CDR1 SQVTM and CDR2 ANQGSEA come from the germline V gene. The CDR3 DNA sequence: TGCAGCGTCTTCACTGACTCCTACGAGCAGTACTTC. Its protein product is CSVFTDSYEQYF.

The genes are TRBV28 and TRBJ2-1; D not certain. This CDR3 is 12 amino acids long. Germline CDR1 and CDR2: MDHEN and SYDVKM. Trimming took off 3 bases at V and 6 bases at J, with 6 bases between the two ends. CDR3 nucleotide sequence: TGTGCCAGCAGTTTTAGTTTCAATGAGCAGTTCTTC. It specifies CASSFSFNEQFF.

This chain links TRBV7-2 with TRBJ2-5, with TRBD1 matching over 8 bases. Trimming removed 1 base from V and 5 bases from J; junction bases left unmatched: 15. CDR1 SGHTA and CDR2 FQGNSA come from the germline V gene. The CDR3 consists of 18 residues. The CDR3 reads CASSLVDGGQEGVETQYF. CDR3 sequence (DNA): TGTGCCAGCAGCTTAGTGGATGGGGGACAGGAGGGTGTGGAGACCCAGTACTTC. The variable domain in full, completed from reference TRBV7-2 and TRBJ2-5, reads GAGVSQSPSNKVTEKGKDVELRCDPISGHTALYWYRQSLGQGLEFLIYFQGNSAPDKSGLPSDRFSAERTGGSVSTLTIQRTQQEDSAVYLCASSLVDGGQEGVETQYFGPGTRLLVL.

This chain joins TRBV5-5 and TRBJ1-1, with TRBD1 matching over 7 bases. The CDR3 contains 14 residues. Trimming at V came to 4 bases and at J to 1 base, leaving 4 bases not matched to a gene. Germline values: CDR1 SGHKS, CDR2 YYEKEE (reference sequence). The CDR3 DNA sequence: TGTGCCAGCAGCGGGACAGCGTCGAACACTGAAGCTTTCTTT. Translated, it gives CASSGTASNTEAFF.

This rearrangement joins TRBV6-6 to TRBJ2-5; D not certain. From germline, CDR1 is MNHNY and CDR2 SVGAGI (reference sequence). This CDR3 spans 13 amino acids. V was clipped by 4 bases and J by 4 bases, with 10 bases between them. In DNA, the CDR3 is TGTGCCAGCAGTTCTCCGGGTTCAGAGACCCAGTACTTC. Its protein is CASSSPGSETQYF.

The chain is built from TRBV27 and TRBJ2-7, with TRBD1 matching over 9 bases. Germline V gene data show CDR1 as MNHEY and CDR2 as SMNVEV (reference sequence). V lost 0 bases, J lost 7 bases, and 7 bases stayed unmatched. The CDR3 extends over 15 amino acids. The CDR3 nucleotides are TGTGCCAGCAGTTTATCGTTGGACAGGGGAGTAGAGCAGTACTTC. Translation gives CASSLSLDRGVEQYF.